This T cell receptor beta chain stems from a study of identical twins. Findings and limits, study-wide: Cord blood beta clonotypes present at high abundance carried fewer insertions; no such pattern appeared in memory repertoires. Conclusions were drawn cross-sectionally by statistical analysis, without following the same donors.

Comments on this clonotype: Its antigen is unidentified.

The CDR3 loop spans 15 amino acids. Germline V gene lookup returns CDR1 DFQATT and CDR2 SNEGSKA (reference sequence). One entry per CDR3 protein results from TCRdb running MiXCR on the 5' RACE reads. Seen here are some 1,600,000 distinct CDR3 sequences, more than 30% observed once, and the top ten hold 0.25% to 0.3%. The V and J genes are TRBV20-1 and TRBJ2-7; 7 bases map to TRBD2. Matching the DNA end better, TRBJ2-5 makes the J call doubtful. The sequence was collected from a newborn girl in good health. Sequenced material: cord blood. The CDR3 sequence: CSAFKPRTSKETQYF. The DNA for the CDR3 is TGCAGTGCCTTTAAGCCCAGGACTAGTAAAGAGACCCAGTACTTC.